One and the same sample provided the 22 T cell receptor beta chains below, sequenced in a study of cytomegalovirus exposure and HLA in healthy donors. Assay used: immunoSEQ multiplex PCR; TCRdb lists only in-frame clones, some missing. The sample has about 140,000 clones; just under 85% are singletons. The sample taken for sequencing was PBMCs. These receptors all stem from a man aged 25-40 years in good health and CMV-seropositive.

This clone has a single count. The J gene is TRBJ2-7, the V gene TRBV6-1; the D gene is possibly TRBD1 (5 bases). The CDR3 has 15 residues. Germline lookup yields CDR1 MNHNS and CDR2 SASEGT. V was shortened by 3 bases and J by 0 bases, with 12 bases between the two germline ends. The chain's CDR3 is CASSEGRVSSYEQYF. CDR3 DNA sequence: TGTGCCAGCAGTGAGGGCAGGGTGAGCTCCTACGAGCAGTACTTC.

The V gene is TRBV5-1, the J gene TRBJ2-3, with TRBD1 matching 9 bases. Trimming cost V 2 bases and J 3 bases; bases outside gene matches: 7. The CDR3 loop spans 16 amino acids. Germline assignment: CDR1 SGHRS and CDR2 YFSETQ. CDR3 in DNA: TGCGCCAGCAGCTTAGGGACAGGGAGTGGAACAGATACGCAGTATTTT. It encodes CASSLGTGSGTDTQYF.

The rearrangement uses TRBV5-5 and TRBJ2-3; the D gene is possibly TRBD2 (6 bases). The CDR3 has 14 amino acids. Germline CDR1 and CDR2: SGHKS and YYEKEE (reference sequence). The ends were cut back, 3 bases at V and 4 bases at J, with 12 bases in the middle. CDR3 sequence reads: CASSSGSGPDTQYF. The CDR3 DNA follows: TGTGCCAGCAGCTCTGGGAGCGGGCCAGATACGCAGTATTTT.

V and J are TRBV10-3 and TRBJ2-5, with D perhaps TRBD1 (6 bases). The germline gives CDR1 ENHRY, CDR2 SYGVKD. The CDR3 runs 13 residues. With 6 bases removed from V and 0 bases from J, the gap between germline ends came to 8 bases. The CDR3 sequence: CAISGTNQETQYF. The CDR3 DNA sequence: TGTGCCATCAGCGGGACAAACCAAGAGACCCAGTACTTC.

This chain uses TRBV19 with TRBJ1-2; D is undetermined. This CDR3 contains 13 residues. The V gene's germline CDR1 is LNHDA and CDR2 SQIVND (reference sequence). V was shortened by 0 bases and J by 8 bases, with 10 bases between the two germline ends. CDR3 protein: CASSIDGPGGYTF. DNA for the CDR3: TGTGCCAGTAGTATAGATGGCCCTGGCGGCTACACCTTC.

The chain carries TRBV7-2 and TRBJ2-5; TRBD2 agrees at 11 bases. Germline values: CDR1 SGHTA, CDR2 FQGNSA. CDR3 length: 16 amino acids. V lost 3 bases and J lost 3; bases outside the gene matches: 6. The CDR3 bases are TGTGCCAGCAGCTTCACACATAGCGGGGGGGAAGAGACCCAGTACTTC. Translated, it gives CASSFTHSGGEETQYF.

This clone turned up a few times. The chain combines TRBV25-1 with TRBJ1-1; no firm D call. Trimming left V 10 bases short and J 10 bases short, with 13 bases between. This CDR3 is 10 amino acids long. From germline, CDR1 is MGHDK and CDR2 SYGVNS. The CDR3 reads CANPLNGAFF. The DNA for the CDR3 is TGTGCCAACCCCTTGAACGGAGCTTTCTTT.

This clone occurred once. The CDR3 is CASKGRGDYNEQFF. In nucleotides, the CDR3 is TGCGCCAGCAAAGGGAGGGGGGACTACAATGAGCAGTTCTTC. This chain links TRBV5-1 with TRBJ2-1, with TRBD2 as a possible D gene (7 bases). CDR3 size: 14 residues. The V end was cut by 6 bases, the J end by 3 bases, with 13 bases between. Germline V lookup: CDR1 SGHRS, CDR2 YFSETQ.

The gene calls are TRBV14 and TRBJ2-7; TRBD2 aligns across 10 bases. V shed 1 base and J 12 bases; nucleotides not matched to a gene: 6. Germline CDR1 and CDR2: SGHDN and FVKESK. CDR3 length: 13 residues. CDR3 DNA: TGTGCCAGCAGCCAAGCTAGCGGGGGCCGTGGGTACTTC. Protein: CASSQASGGRGYF.

This chain uses TRBV5-1 with TRBJ2-7; 11 bases fit TRBD1. This CDR3 is 14 amino acids long. After removal of 4 bases from V and 5 bases from J, the junction contained 5 bases not matched to a gene. Germline values: CDR1 SGHRS, CDR2 YFSETQ. CDR3 sequence: CASSVGQGANEQYF. The CDR3 region has the DNA TGCGCCAGCAGCGTCGGACAGGGGGCAAACGAGCAGTACTTC. Together with reference TRBV5-1 and TRBJ2-7, the CDR3 gives the full variable domain: KAGVTQTPRYLIKTRGQQVTLSCSPISGHRSVSWYQQTPGQGLQFLFEYFSETQRNKGNFPGRFSGRQFSNSRSEMNVSTLELGDSALYLCASSVGQGANEQYFGPGTRLTVT.

CDR3 DNA: TGTGCCAGCAGTGAGGAGGGGTCCTTGTCCAATGAGCAGTTCTTC. This sequence encodes CASSEEGSLSNEQFF. V usage is TRBV2 and J usage is TRBJ2-1; tentative D call: TRBD2 (6 bases). The germline CDR1 and CDR2 sequences are SNHLY and FYNNEI. V lost 3 bases to trimming and J lost 6 bases, with 15 bases between them. This CDR3 is built from 15 residues.

CDR3 bases: TGTGCCACCAGCAGAAGATTCGGCAGGGCCGGGGAGCTGTTTTTT. It translates to CATSRRFGRAGELFF. This sequence joins TRBV15 and TRBJ2-2; a weak D match, TRBD1 (5 bases). CDR1 is LNHNV and CDR2 is YYDKDF in the germline V gene (reference sequence). V was pared by 2 bases and J by 6 bases, with 13 bases between. CDR3 length: 15 amino acids.

The rearrangement joins TRBV5-4 to TRBJ2-3; 7 bases are a match to TRBD2. The CDR3 spans 18 residues. Per germline, CDR1 SGHNT and CDR2 YYREEE (reference sequence). J lost 2 bases, V lost 1 base, and 13 bases had no gene match. The CDR3 DNA reads as TGTGCCAGCAGCTTGTGGCAGGGAGGGTTCGTGTACACAGATACGCAGTATTTT. It yields the protein CASSLWQGGFVYTDTQYF.

The rearrangement uses TRBV2 and TRBJ1-6; D perhaps matches TRBD1 (6 bases). V lost 5 bases, J lost 7 bases, and 15 bases lay in between. The CDR3 sequence is 15 residues long. The germline V gene encodes CDR1 SNHLY and CDR2 FYNNEI. In nucleotides, the CDR3 is TGTGCCAGCAGTCCCCTACAGGGTAGCAATTCACCCCTCCACTTT. Translated: CASSPLQGSNSPLHF.

The genes are TRBV18 and TRBJ2-7, with 10 positions matching TRBD2. The CDR3 is 16 amino acids. Unmatched junction bases numbered 8, after V lost 4 bases and J lost 2 bases. CDR1 KGHSH and CDR2 LQKENI come from the germline V gene. The DNA of the CDR3 is TGTGCCAGCTCACTTAGCGGGGGGACGAGGGCCTACGAGCAGTACTTC. Its protein product is CASSLSGGTRAYEQYF.

The chain couples TRBV7-3 to TRBJ2-2; tentative D call: TRBD2 (6 bases). Germline V gene data show CDR1 as SGHTA and CDR2 as FQGTGA. The CDR3 totals 15 residues. Trimming removed 4 bases from V and 1 base from J, with 10 bases in between. DNA for the CDR3: TGTGCCAGCAGCTCCGGGACTTTGAACACCGGGGAGCTGTTTTTT. Protein product: CASSSGTLNTGELFF.

V usage is TRBV27 and J usage is TRBJ2-2, with 8 bases aligning to TRBD1. The V gene end was trimmed by 5 bases and the J gene end by 9 bases; junction bases not matched to a gene: 5. The length of the CDR3 is 13 residues. The germline V gene encodes CDR1 MNHEY and CDR2 SMNVEV (reference sequence). In DNA, the CDR3 is TGTGCCAGCAGTAGACAGGGGACGAGGGAGCTGTTTTTT. Translated, it gives CASSRQGTRELFF.

This clone has just one count. This rearrangement joins TRBV11-3 to TRBJ2-1; 11 nucleotides match TRBD2. Per the germline V gene, CDR1 is SGHNT and CDR2 is YENEEA. V lost 5 bases and J lost 6; bases outside the gene matches: 9. This CDR3 contains 16 residues. The CDR3 nucleotides are TGTGCCAGCAGCCTTAGCGGGAGGGCCGTGGGCAATGAGCAGTTCTTC. It translates to CASSLSGRAVGNEQFF.

There are a few counts of this clone. This chain uses TRBV6-4 with TRBJ2-3; TRBD1 aligns across 7 bases. Germline CDR1 is MRHNA and CDR2 is SNTAGT. J gave up 4 bases and V 0 bases, and 1 base lay outside the gene matches. The CDR3 runs 14 residues. The CDR3 loop reads CASSDSGTADTQYF. CDR3 sequence (DNA): TGTGCCAGCAGTGACTCCGGGACAGCAGATACGCAGTATTTT.

The CDR3 here is CASSLGIAGHQETQYF. CDR3 DNA: TGTGCCAGTAGCCTCGGGATAGCGGGGCATCAAGAGACCCAGTACTTC. V gene TRBV19 combines with J gene TRBJ2-5; 8 nucleotides agree with TRBD2. Germline-derived CDR1 and CDR2 are LNHDA and SQIVND (reference sequence). Unmatched junction bases numbered 11, after V lost 6 bases and J lost 2 bases. The CDR3 is 16 amino acids.

The V gene is TRBV23-1, the J gene TRBJ1-1; 10 bases line up with TRBD1. TRBV23-1 qualifies as an ORF whose function is uncertain. The CDR3 has 16 amino acids. The trim removed 6 bases at V and 5 bases at J, leaving 12 bases unmatched. The CDR3 spells CASSQGQGYGWTEAFF. CDR3 sequence (DNA): TGCGCCAGCAGCCAGGGACAGGGGTACGGTTGGACTGAAGCTTTCTTT.

V and J are TRBV10-3 and TRBJ2-1, with a weak D call TRBD1 (6 bases). The CDR3 runs to 14 residues. V lost 0 bases and J lost 8, with 11 bases in between. Germline loops: CDR1 ENHRY, CDR2 SYGVKD. The CDR3 DNA reads TGTGCCATCAGTGAGTCCCAAGGGGGATATGAGCAGTTCTTC. It encodes CAISESQGGYEQFF.